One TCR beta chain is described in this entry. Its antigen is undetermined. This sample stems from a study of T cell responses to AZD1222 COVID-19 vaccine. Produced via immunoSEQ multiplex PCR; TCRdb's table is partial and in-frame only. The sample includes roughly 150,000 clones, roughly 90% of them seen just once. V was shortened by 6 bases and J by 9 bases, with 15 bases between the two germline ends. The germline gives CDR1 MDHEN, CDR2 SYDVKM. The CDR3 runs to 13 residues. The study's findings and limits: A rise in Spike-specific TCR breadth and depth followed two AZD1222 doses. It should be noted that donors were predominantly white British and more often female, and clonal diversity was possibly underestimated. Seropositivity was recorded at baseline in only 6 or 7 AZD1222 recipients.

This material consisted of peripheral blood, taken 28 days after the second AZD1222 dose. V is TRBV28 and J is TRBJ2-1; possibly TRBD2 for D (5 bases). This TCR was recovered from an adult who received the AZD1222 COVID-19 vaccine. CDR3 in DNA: TGTGCCAGCAGGATTGGGCTAGCCCGTGAGCAGTTCTTC. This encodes CASRIGLAREQFF. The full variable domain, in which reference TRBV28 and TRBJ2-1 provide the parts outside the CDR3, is DVKVTQSSRYLVKRTGEKVFLECVQDMDHENMFWYRQDPGLGLRLIYFSYDVKMKEKGDIPEGYSVSREKKERFSLILESASTNQTSMYLCASRIGLAREQFFGPGTRLTVL.